This T cell receptor (beta chain) originates from a study of T cell responses to AZD1222 COVID-19 vaccine. The CDR3 is 12 amino acids. The V and J ends lost 6 bases and 15 bases respectively, with 18 bases between them. Findings of the study overall: The number of AZD1222 recipients seropositive at baseline was only six. Samples come after the peak T cell response, not at day 14. Mapped onto spike, vaccine-associated CD4 TCRs spanned it and were dominant at 160-218 and 743-854. Spike-specific TCR depth and breadth grew after two AZD1222 doses.

Clones were read by immunoSEQ multiplex PCR, and TCRdb kept only the in-frame ones, dropping some. The sample records around 140,000 clones, over 90% being singletons. As concerns this clone: Its antigen is unidentified.

The chain employs TRBV12-3 or TRBV12-4 and TRBJ2-1; D is possibly TRBD1 (5 bases). Sequences were derived from peripheral blood, sampled 28 days after the second AZD1222 dose. This TCR was sampled from an adult who received the AZD1222 COVID-19 vaccine. Here the CDR3 DNA reads TGTGCCAGCAGCCCCGGTTTGGGGCTCGCGTTCTTC. It is translated as CASSPGLGLAFF.